A single sample is the source of the 5 T cell receptor beta chains below, sequenced in a study of CD8 T cells in Susac syndrome. Random-hexamer reverse transcription was applied to roughly 0.5 to 1 ug RNA. TCRdb used MiXCR to reprocess the immunoSEQ multiplex PCR reads, holding one entry per CDR3 protein. Among a few hundred thousand distinct CDR3 sequences, about 95% were seen once, and the ten largest hold approximately 0.082%. The material sequenced was CD4+ T cells from PBMCs. The receptors were gathered from a human donor with multiple sclerosis.

This chain links TRBV5-6 with TRBJ1-4; D remains ambiguous. With 1 base removed from V and 2 bases from J, the gap between germline ends came to 3 bases. Germline lookup yields CDR1 SGHDT and CDR2 YYEEEE. This CDR3 is 13 amino acids long. CDR3 sequence reads: CASSLPTNEKLFF. The CDR3 DNA reads TGTGCCAGCAGCTTGCCTACTAATGAAAAACTGTTTTTT.

This clonotype was seen only once. V and J are TRBV9 and TRBJ2-7, with D uncertain. The V end lost 0 bases, the J end lost 3 bases, and 10 bases lay between the germline ends. The CDR3 is made up of 14 amino acids. Germline CDR1 SGDLS, CDR2 YYNGEE. CDR3 loop: CASSVGEPLYEQYF. Here the CDR3 DNA reads TGTGCCAGCAGCGTAGGGGAACCGCTCTACGAGCAGTACTTC. Supplemented by reference TRBV9 and TRBJ2-7, the full variable domain reads DSGVTQTPKHLITATGQRVTLRCSPRSGDLSVYWYQQSLDQGLQFLIQYYNGEERAKGNILERFSAQQFPDLHSELNLSSLELGDSALYFCASSVGEPLYEQYFGPGTRLTVT.

The V and J genes are TRBV20-1 and TRBJ1-1, with D possibly matching TRBD1 (6 bases). The ends were cut back, 6 bases at V and 1 base at J, with 15 bases in the middle. Germline lookup yields CDR1 DFQATT and CDR2 SNEGSKA (reference sequence). The CDR3 has 14 amino acids. CDR3: CSAPWAGQNTEAFF. CDR3 coding DNA: TGCAGTGCCCCCTGGGCGGGACAGAACACTGAAGCTTTCTTT.

This clonotype came up once. The chain employs TRBV29-1 and TRBJ1-1; D is undetermined. Germline CDR1 reads SQVTM; CDR2 reads ANQGSEA. Trimming pared 5 bases from V and 0 bases from J, leaving 10 bases between. This CDR3 has 13 residues. CDR3 sequence reads: CSVYTTLNTEAFF. The CDR3 nucleotides are TGCAGCGTTTACACCACCCTGAACACTGAAGCTTTCTTT.

V usage is TRBV12-3 or TRBV12-4 and J usage is TRBJ1-6; D remains ambiguous. CDR3 length: 14 residues. V was pared by 5 bases and J by 7 bases, with 12 bases between. CDR3 protein: CASSQAARNSPLHF. For the CDR3, the DNA is TGTGCCAGCAGTCAAGCGGCCCGAAATTCACCCCTCCACTTT.